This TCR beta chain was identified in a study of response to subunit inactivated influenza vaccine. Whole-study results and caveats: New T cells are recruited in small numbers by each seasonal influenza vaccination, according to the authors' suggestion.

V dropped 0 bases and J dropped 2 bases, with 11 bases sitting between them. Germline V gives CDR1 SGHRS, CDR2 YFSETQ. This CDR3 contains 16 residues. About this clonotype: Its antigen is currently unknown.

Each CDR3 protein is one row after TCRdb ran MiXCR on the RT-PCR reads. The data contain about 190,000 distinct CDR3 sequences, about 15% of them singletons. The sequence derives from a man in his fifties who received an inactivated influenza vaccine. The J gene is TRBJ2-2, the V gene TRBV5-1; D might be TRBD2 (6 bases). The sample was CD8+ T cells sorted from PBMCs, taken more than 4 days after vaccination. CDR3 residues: CASSLVEGSNTGELFF. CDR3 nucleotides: TGCGCCAGCAGCTTGGTGGAGGGGTCTAACACCGGGGAGCTGTTTTTT.